Each of the 8 T cell receptor beta chains below was sequenced from the same sample in a study of blood T cells in healthy people across ages. The second PCR ran about 6 to 11 cycles with a sample-barcoded 5' primer and J-beta primers. TCRdb itself ran the 5' RACE reads through MiXCR, one entry per CDR3 protein. The sample yields hundreds of thousands of distinct CDR3 sequences, approximately 65% seen once. The sequencing input was blood. The receptors were sampled from a man between 25 and 39 years old in good health.

This chain joins TRBV12-3 or TRBV12-4 and TRBJ1-6; no reliable D call. Trimming stripped 5 bases from V and 6 bases from J, with 17 bases between. This CDR3 region has 16 residues. The CDR3 DNA sequence: TGTGCCAGCAGTGACGGCGCCGGGGTAGTTAATTCACCCCTCCACTTT. The encoded protein is CASSDGAGVVNSPLHF.

The genes are TRBV20-1 and TRBJ2-1; D may correspond to TRBD1 or TRBD2 (6 bases each). This CDR3 has 15 amino acids. Germline loops: CDR1 DFQATT, CDR2 SNEGSKA (reference sequence). CDR3: CRAKRGVPSYNEQFF. CDR3 sequence (DNA): TGCAGGGCCAAGAGGGGGGTCCCCTCCTACAATGAGCAGTTCTTC.

CDR3 sequence: CASSPGTGGYGYTF. In DNA, the CDR3 is TGTGCCAGCAGCCCCGGGACAGGGGGTTATGGCTACACCTTC. The chain carries TRBV6-5 and TRBJ1-2, with TRBD1 matching 11 bases. Trimming removed 6 bases from V and 5 bases from J; junction bases left unmatched: 5. Germline V gene data show CDR1 as MNHEY and CDR2 as SVGAGI. The CDR3 runs to 14 residues.

The CDR3 nucleotides are TGTGCCAGCAGCGTACAGTACAATGAGCAGTTCTTC. It is translated as CASSVQYNEQFF. The rearrangement links TRBV9 to TRBJ2-1; D gene ambiguous. CDR1 and CDR2 from the germline V gene are SGDLS and YYNGEE. The CDR3 contains 12 residues. Trimming pared 1 base from V and 4 bases from J, leaving 3 bases between.

The chain joins TRBV10-3 to TRBJ2-3; the D gene is possibly TRBD1 (6 bases). Trimming took off 8 bases at V and 4 bases at J, with 19 bases between the two ends. CDR3 length: 15 amino acids. Germline-derived CDR1 and CDR2 are ENHRY and SYGVKD. In DNA form, the CDR3 reads TGTGCCATCGGGGCGAACAGGGTAGGGGCAGATACGCAGTATTTT. It specifies CAIGANRVGADTQYF.

V gene TRBV7-2 combines with J gene TRBJ2-5; D not certain. V lost 2 bases and J 5 bases, leaving 9 bases between the germline ends. The V gene's germline CDR1 is SGHTA and CDR2 FQGNSA. The CDR3 runs 13 residues. The CDR3 DNA reads TGTGCCAGCAGCTTAAGGCTAGTGGAGACCCAGTACTTC. Encoded protein: CASSLRLVETQYF.

This chain links TRBV27 with TRBJ2-3; D tentatively reads TRBD1 or TRBD2 (5 bases each). The length of the CDR3 is 15 residues. Per the germline V gene, CDR1 is MNHEY and CDR2 is SMNVEV (reference sequence). The germline V and J ends were trimmed by 5 bases and 5 bases, with 17 bases remaining between them. In DNA form, the CDR3 reads TGTGCCAGCAGTCCAGGGTGGGGGTCAGAAGATACGCAGTATTTT. Translated, it gives CASSPGWGSEDTQYF.

The sample holds a few counts of this clonotype. J is TRBJ1-2 and V is TRBV12-5, with TRBD1 matching 7 bases. CDR3 length: 13 residues. V dropped 8 bases and J dropped 6; count of bases not matched to a gene: 9. Per the germline V gene, CDR1 is LGHNT and CDR2 is FRNRAP. The CDR3 protein is CASSSDRLDGYTF. CDR3 sequence (DNA): TGTGCTAGTAGTTCGGACAGGCTGGATGGCTACACCTTC.